The text below deals with one TCR beta chain. A read error may produce the germline difference seen at one junction end. The sample originates from a study of technical replicates of blood from a few donors. This CDR3 is built from 15 residues. Germline CDR1 and CDR2: SNHLY and FYNNEI. Using immunoSEQ multiplex PCR, the repertoire was profiled, and TCRdb retains in-frame clones only, with some absent. The sample yields 65,000 to 95,000 clones, about 98% seen once. The sequenced sample was T cells isolated from PBMCs. The rearrangement links TRBV2 to TRBJ1-1; TRBD1 is a possible D gene (6 bases). The TCR comes from a human donor in good health. CDR3 nucleotide sequence: TGTGCCAGCAGGGAAGGACAGCTCCCAAACACTGAAGCTTTCTTT. The encoded protein is CASREGQLPNTEAFF.